This T cell receptor (beta chain) was captured in a study of regulatory T cells in long-lasting Graves disease (dated by TCRdb to about 2021). Describing the broader study: Newly diagnosed Graves' disease patients had taken antithyroid drugs for less than 3 months. Persistent Graves' disease patients were compared with newly diagnosed Graves' disease patients by peripheral blood TCR sequencing and RNA sequencing. The study was conducted in China and was registered as a clinical trial. A total of some 33 samples were covered by TCR sequencing, comprising some 13 persistent and around 20 newly diagnosed Graves' disease patients. Study-level results and caveats: The authors acknowledged the small sample size as a limitation that may reduce accuracy. Persistent Graves' disease patients showed lower TCR Shannon entropy and fewer highly expanded clones than newly diagnosed patients, suggesting clonal expansion. Peripheral blood alone was examined, since thyroid tissue, which constituted the primary lesion, could not be accessed. Sequencing and analysis were limited to the TCR beta chain. More public clonotypes were shared among persistent patients (roughly 2,700) than among newly diagnosed patients (966). Preferential use of TRBV28, TRBJ1-2 and TRBJ2-5 was observed in persistent disease, whereas TRBV20-1 and TRBJ2-1 were favored in newly diagnosed disease.

This sample's time point label indicates: newly diagnosed GD, antithyroid drugs for less than 3 months. RNA was extracted from PBMCs in TRIzol for both TCR sequencing and RNA sequencing. The diagnosis of Graves' disease followed American Thyroid Association guidelines. Patients were recruited from an endocrinology department in Xi'an, China. Each patient gave approximately 9 milliliters of peripheral blood, collected in an EDTA anticoagulant tube. Ficoll Paque Plus density gradient separation was used to isolate PBMCs, and no further T cell sorting was performed. An Agilent 2100 Bioanalyzer and agarose gel were used to check RNA quality, and a NanoDrop 2000 was used to measure RNA concentration. Turning to this clonotype: The antigen it binds to is not known. A far more abundant clone sits one base away, making this likely a read error.

Libraries were prepared through multiplex PCR. The reads were generated on an Illumina HiSeq 4000. TCR beta libraries were built with iRepertoire HTBI primers and Arm-PCR amplification of CDR3 regions. Before sequencing, the PCR products underwent gel purification. As for how the authors treated the data: Across samples, about 63 TRBV and 12 to 15 TRBJ segments were identified and used for gene usage analysis of CDR3 amino acid clonotypes. Filtered high-quality paired reads were merged into contigs using COPE and FqMerger. Contigs were aligned with BLAST to IMGT TRBV, TRBD and TRBJ reference genes, and CDR3 was defined per IMGT. Any clonotype with a frequency above 0.1% was counted as a highly expanded clone. Repertoire diversity was measured by Shannon entropy, and V-J evenness by the Gini coefficient. A clonotype found in more than one individual was treated as public. The raw public data were reprocessed by TCRdb itself: fastp quality trimming at Q25, MiXCR clonotype calling, in-frame beta chains only. One record per CDR3 amino acid sequence lists the most common genes and DNA. The authors' filters were not applied to this entry. The sample table lists some 320,000 distinct CDR3 sequences, 15% to 20% of them with a count of one. The ten largest clones add up to about 40% of the sample.

Sequences SNHLY (CDR1) and FYNNEI (CDR2) are obtained from the germline V gene. The CDR3 contains 13 residues, cysteine and phenylalanine counted. Of all the DNA, just the CDR3 is kept, 39 bases in frame from base 1. V is reduced by 4 bases and J by 10 bases, leaving a spacing of 14 bases between them. The material was peripheral blood mononuclear cells (PBMCs), obtained at new diagnosis, from a patient treated with antithyroid drugs. The receptor's source is a female donor with Graves disease. The rearranged chain carries TRBV2 and TRBJ2-1; a confident D gene designation cannot be given. The CDR3 region: CASSVRLEREQFF. The DNA reads TGTGCCAGCAGTGTTCGACTCGAGCGCGAGCAGTTCTTC.